The present TCR beta chain was sequenced within a study of blood T cell repertoires in COVID-19. Study in general: The origin of the acute and convalescent COVID-19 samples was the United States, Italy and Spain. In each case, the material was cDNA or gDNA derived from T cells, B-cell-depleted T cells, or PBMCs.

V shed 1 base and J shed 1 base, with 14 bases lying between them. The V gene's germline CDR1 is SGHRS and CDR2 YFSETQ. CDR3 length: 16 amino acids. In the original analysis: How many nucleated cells were present was estimated from reference gene primer amplification. Produced via immunoSEQ multiplex PCR; TCRdb's table is partial and in-frame only. V, J and clone size were drawn from that table, and D and trimming were deduced from the DNA. The sample has tens of thousands of clones; around 67% are singletons. Source material: peripheral blood. This receptor was identified in a woman in her 70s with acute or convalescent COVID-19. This chain links TRBV5-1 with TRBJ1-1, with D possibly TRBD1 on 6 matching bases. CDR3 in DNA: TGCGCCAGCAGCTTGAATACAGGGCGGGCGAACACTGAAGCTTTCTTT. Protein sequence: CASSLNTGRANTEAFF. Supplemented by reference TRBV5-1 and TRBJ1-1, the full variable domain reads KAGVTQTPRYLIKTRGQQVTLSCSPISGHRSVSWYQQTPGQGLQFLFEYFSETQRNKGNFPGRFSGRQFSNSRSEMNVSTLELGDSALYLCASSLNTGRANTEAFFGQGTRLTVV.